This entry lists 12 T cell receptor beta chains sequenced from one sample in a study of T cell changes during pregnancy in multiple sclerosis. Profiling relied on immunoSEQ multiplex PCR, and the TCRdb table lists in-frame clones only, not all of them. The table includes around 56,000 clones, over 75% detected once. This sample comprised peripheral blood, obtained after pregnancy. The receptors were sampled from a female donor with multiple sclerosis, enrolled in a pregnancy study.

V is TRBV10-1 and J is TRBJ2-5; D may be TRBD1 (6 bases). CDR1 WNHNN and CDR2 SYGVQD come from the germline V gene (reference sequence). The length of the CDR3 is 13 residues. The V gene lost 4 bases and the J gene lost 2 bases, with 8 bases spanning the gap. Here the CDR3 reads CASSGTDQETQYF. Written as DNA, the CDR3 is TGCGCCAGCAGTGGGACAGATCAAGAGACCCAGTACTTC.

V gene TRBV30 combines with J gene TRBJ2-1, with no clear D. Trimming removed 0 bases at V and 2 bases at J, with 8 bases between. The CDR3 totals 14 residues. Germline V gene sequence: CDR1 GTSNPN, CDR2 SVGIG (reference sequence). The CDR3 protein is CAWSVAGAYNEQFF. Here the CDR3 DNA reads TGTGCCTGGAGTGTAGCAGGCGCCTACAATGAGCAGTTCTTC.

V usage is TRBV2 and J usage is TRBJ1-4; D gene uncertain. With 6 bases removed from V and 8 bases from J, the gap between germline ends came to 16 bases. This CDR3 comprises 14 residues. Germline CDR1 SNHLY, CDR2 FYNNEI. CDR3 sequence: CASSDSKGGEKLFF. Here the CDR3 DNA reads TGTGCCAGCAGCGACTCCAAGGGAGGAGAAAAACTGTTTTTT.

The CDR3 loop is CASSQQGRTEAFF. As DNA, the CDR3 is TGTGCCAGCTCACAGCAGGGTAGAACTGAAGCTTTCTTT. V gene TRBV18 combines with J gene TRBJ1-1; tentative D call: TRBD1 (5 bases). Germline lookup yields CDR1 KGHSH and CDR2 LQKENI. The CDR3 is 13 residues long. Trimming left V 4 bases short and J 5 bases short, with 11 bases between.

The chain combines TRBV5-1 with TRBJ2-7; D not certain. The ends were cut back, 0 bases at V and 1 base at J, with 8 bases in the middle. The CDR3 runs 14 residues. Germline loops: CDR1 SGHRS, CDR2 YFSETQ. Here the CDR3 reads CASSLDASSYEQYF. The DNA for the CDR3 is TGCGCCAGCAGCTTGGATGCCAGTTCCTACGAGCAGTACTTC.

The chain couples TRBV6-4 to TRBJ2-5; possible D gene TRBD1, 5 bases. The CDR3 is 13 amino acids. Trimming removed 7 bases at V and 8 bases at J, with 17 bases between. From germline, CDR1 is MRHNA and CDR2 SNTAGT. Written as DNA, the CDR3 is TGTGCCAGCAATGCAGGGCCTCGGGTTACCCAGTACTTC. It specifies CASNAGPRVTQYF.

The CDR3 bases are TGTGCCAGCAGCCTCAGGGGAGAAGATACGCAGTATTTT. Translation: CASSLRGEDTQYF. V is TRBV4-2 and J is TRBJ2-3; tentative D call: TRBD1 (6 bases). Germline CDR1 reads LGHNA; CDR2 reads YNFKEQ. V gave up 4 bases and J gave up 5 bases, with 10 bases separating them. This CDR3 comprises 13 residues.

The chain uses TRBV19 and TRBJ2-5; D unclear. Germline CDR1 reads LNHDA; CDR2 reads SQIVND (reference sequence). This CDR3 spans 15 amino acids. Trimming stripped 4 bases from V and 5 bases from J, with 17 bases between. The CDR3 DNA is TGTGCCAGTAGTAACCACGCAGGCAGTCGGGAGACCCAGTACTTC. It specifies CASSNHAGSRETQYF.

The genes are TRBV11-3 and TRBJ2-3; TRBD2 aligns across 10 bases. Trimming took 3 bases from V and 4 from J; bases not matched to a gene: 7. The CDR3 is 16 amino acids. Germline V CDR1 and CDR2: SGHNT, YENEEA. The CDR3 loop is CASSLGLAGAPDTQYF. DNA of the CDR3: TGTGCCAGCAGCTTGGGGCTAGCGGGGGCACCAGATACGCAGTATTTT.

The chain joins TRBV9 to TRBJ2-7; TRBD2 aligns across 8 bases. The CDR3 extends over 16 amino acids. The ends lost 2 bases at V and 0 bases at J; junction bases unmatched: 7. The germline gives CDR1 SGDLS, CDR2 YYNGEE. For the CDR3, the DNA is TGTGCCAGCAGCGTGGGAAGCGGGGGAAGCTCCTACGAGCAGTACTTC. Protein sequence: CASSVGSGGSSYEQYF.

The V and J genes are TRBV11-2 and TRBJ1-3; D perhaps matches TRBD1 (5 bases). This CDR3 contains 15 residues. From germline, CDR1 is SGHAT and CDR2 FQNNGV. V was cut by 4 bases and J by 1 base, with 11 bases left in between. CDR3 sequence reads: CASSSPRGSGNTIYF. The CDR3 DNA reads TGTGCCAGCAGCTCCCCCCGGGGGTCTGGAAACACCATATATTTT.

The CDR3 loop reads CAWTYWGGTEAFF. DNA of the CDR3: TGTGCCTGGACTTACTGGGGGGGCACTGAAGCTTTCTTT. The genes are TRBV30 and TRBJ1-1, with a weak D call TRBD1 (5 bases). With 4 bases removed from V and 4 bases from J, the gap between germline ends came to 13 bases. The germline V gene encodes CDR1 GTSNPN and CDR2 SVGIG (reference sequence). This CDR3 is built from 13 residues.